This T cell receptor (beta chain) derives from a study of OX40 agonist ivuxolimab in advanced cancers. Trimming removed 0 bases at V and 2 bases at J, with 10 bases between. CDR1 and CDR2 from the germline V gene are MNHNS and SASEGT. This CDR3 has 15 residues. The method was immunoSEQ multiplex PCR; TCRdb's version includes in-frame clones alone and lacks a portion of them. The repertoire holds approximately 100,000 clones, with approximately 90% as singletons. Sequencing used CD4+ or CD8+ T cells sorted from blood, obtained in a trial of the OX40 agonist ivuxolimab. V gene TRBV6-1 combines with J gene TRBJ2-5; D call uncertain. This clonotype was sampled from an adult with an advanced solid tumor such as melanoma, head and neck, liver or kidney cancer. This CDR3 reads CASSEAFFAQETQYF. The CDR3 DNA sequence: TGTGCCAGCAGTGAAGCCTTTTTCGCTCAAGAGACCCAGTACTTC.